This T cell receptor (beta chain) was sequenced in a study of robustness of blood B and T cell sequencing listed by TCRdb under 2018. Some background on the complete study: The study aimed to determine how much peripheral blood is needed to reliably characterize an individual's TCRbeta and IgG repertoires. In each of the 10 or so independently drawn blood samples, TCRbeta and IgG repertoires were quantified. As technical replicates, two replicate TCRbeta cDNA libraries were made from one shared RNA pool taken from a single 10 ml draw.

Library generation was performed with PCR. The reads were generated on an Illumina MiSeq. cDNA was synthesized with SMARTScribe reverse transcriptase and a 5' template-switch oligo that added a universal priming site. A 12-nucleotide random unique molecular identifier (UMI) was carried by the template-switch oligo, and each cDNA molecule was tagged with this UMI. During reverse transcription, TCRbeta transcripts were targeted using chain-specific reverse primers. Uracil DNA glycosylase treatment removed residual template-switch adapters, and cDNA was purified with a Qiagen MinElute kit. For the first PCR, 20 to 25 cycles were run with KAPA HiFi HotStart ReadyMix and step-out primers, split across four 50 ul reactions. Products of the first-round PCR were gel-purified before additional amplification. Illumina Nextera adapters were added in a second roughly 8-cycle PCR, after which libraries were purified and pooled. The UMI barcode for each TCRbeta molecule was captured by a 50-nucleotide 5' read. The original methods were these. The MIGEC toolkit was used to group reads by UMI into consensus reads. Forward and reverse consensus reads were merged with PEAR to produce final reads. Identical UMI-sequence pairs found in more than one library were treated as cross-sample contamination and removed by a custom decontamination script. MIGMAP, a wrapper around IgBLAST, was used to carry out V(D)J assignment and CDR3 extraction. A TCR clonotype was defined by an identical V gene, J gene and CDR3 amino acid sequence; no sequencing was done for CDR1 and CDR2. Using fastp at Q25 and MiXCR, TCRdb reprocessed the public reads and kept productive beta chains. CDR3 protein duplicates are merged, each entry listing the most common genes and DNA. The V and J calls, along with clone size, are taken from TCRdb and not from the paper's own processing. The sample profile shows about 3,600 distinct CDR3 sequences; more than 55% of them were found once. The ten most abundant clones make up 28% of the sample.

What the work shows at the level of the full study, not this receptor alone: No improvement in the overlap of rare TCRbeta clonotypes was observed when tubes were pooled, implying that much larger blood volumes would be needed for rare TCRbeta clonotypes to be captured. A full plateau was not reached by TCRbeta rarefaction curves, suggesting under-sequencing or many low-abundance clonotypes. Evidence of cross-contamination, likely resulting from batch processing, was observed in one pair of TCRbeta libraries, and the UMI-sequence pairs shared between the two libraries were removed. When 3 or 4 tubes (roughly 26-45 ml blood) were combined, saturation was approached in coverage of the top 10,000 TCRbeta clonotypes. The 1,000 most abundant TCRbeta clonotypes from the pooled draws were found in every single 10 ml sample. Of the top 10,000 TCRbeta clonotypes in one technical replicate library, roughly 95% were also found in the other technical replicate library. Because EDTA tubes had to be fractionated immediately, the use of EDTA tubes in multi-site collections was limited.

TCRbeta repertoires were measured from mRNA instead of genomic DNA, an approach that captures expressed receptors. Without any cell sorting, leukocytes from the buffy coat were collected into Trizol, and RNA was extracted using the Direct-zol RNA MiniPrep Plus kit. EDTA blood tubes were spun right away at 4 degrees C to separate plasma, buffy coat and red blood cells. This clonotype was recorded a few times. Its antigen is not yet known. The record has no base qualities; no much larger clone is one base away. From the cysteine up to the phenylalanine, the CDR3 has a length of 14 residues. Only the CDR3 region is kept as DNA, spanning 42 bases read in frame from base 1. At the junction V is shortened by 3 bases and J by 5 bases, with 9 bases in between. CDR1 and CDR2, looked up from the germline V gene, are SGDLS and YYNGEE.

The chain is assembled from TRBV9 and TRBJ1-6; the D gene is perhaps TRBD1, from 6 matching bases. Source material: peripheral blood. The clonotype originates from a human donor in good health. The CDR3 in this case is CASSEGQHNSPLHF. The DNA sequence is as follows: TGTGCCAGCAGCGAGGGACAACATAATTCACCCCTCCACTTT.